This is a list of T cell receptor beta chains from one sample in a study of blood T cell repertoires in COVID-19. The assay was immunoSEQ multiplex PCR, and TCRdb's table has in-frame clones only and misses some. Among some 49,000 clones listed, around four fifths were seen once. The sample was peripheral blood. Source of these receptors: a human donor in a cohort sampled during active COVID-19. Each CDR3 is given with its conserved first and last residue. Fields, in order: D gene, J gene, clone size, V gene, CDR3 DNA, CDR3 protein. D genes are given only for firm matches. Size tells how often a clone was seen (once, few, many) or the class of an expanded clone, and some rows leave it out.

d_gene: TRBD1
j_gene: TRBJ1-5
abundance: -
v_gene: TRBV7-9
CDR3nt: TGTGCCAGCAGCCCCCTGGGACAGGGCGGTCAGCCCCAGCATTTT
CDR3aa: CASSPLGQGGQPQHF

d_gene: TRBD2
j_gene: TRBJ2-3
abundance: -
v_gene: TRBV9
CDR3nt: TGTGCCAGCAGCGCAACAGGGACTAGCGTAAGCACAGATACGCAGTATTTT
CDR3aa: CASSATGTSVSTDTQYF

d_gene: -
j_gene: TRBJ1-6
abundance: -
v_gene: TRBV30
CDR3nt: TGTGCCTGGATATTCCTCCACTTT
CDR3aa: CAWIFLHF

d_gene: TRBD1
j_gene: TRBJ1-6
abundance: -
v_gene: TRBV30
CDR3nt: TGTGCCTGGAGTGTAGAAGGGGGCGGTTCACCCCTCCACTTT
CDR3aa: CAWSVEGGGSPLHF

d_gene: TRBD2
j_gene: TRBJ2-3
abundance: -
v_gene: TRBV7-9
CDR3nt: TGTGCCAGCAGCTCGTGGACTAGCGGGGGGGATACGCAGTATTTT
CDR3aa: CASSSWTSGGDTQYF

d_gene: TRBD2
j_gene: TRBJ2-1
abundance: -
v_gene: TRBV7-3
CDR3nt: TGTGCCAGCAGCTTAACGGGCACTCGCGGGGGGGCCGGCGAGCAGTTCTTC
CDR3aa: CASSLTGTRGGAGEQFF

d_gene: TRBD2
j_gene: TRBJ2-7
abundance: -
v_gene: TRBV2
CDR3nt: TGTGCCAGCAGTAACAGGGTAGCGGGGAGCTACGAGCAGTACTTC
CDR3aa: CASSNRVAGSYEQYF

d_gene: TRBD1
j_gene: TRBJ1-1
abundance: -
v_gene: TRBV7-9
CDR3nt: TGTGCCAGCAGCTGGGGGGACAGGGCAGACACTGAAGCTTTCTTT
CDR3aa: CASSWGDRADTEAFF

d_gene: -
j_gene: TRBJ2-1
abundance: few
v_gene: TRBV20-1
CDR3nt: TGCAGTCCTACCCAATACAATGAGCAGTTCTTC
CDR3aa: CSPTQYNEQFF

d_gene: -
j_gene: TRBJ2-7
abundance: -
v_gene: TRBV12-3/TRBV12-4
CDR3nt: TGTGCCAGCAGTTTTTACAACACCTACGAGCAGTACTTC
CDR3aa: CASSFYNTYEQYF

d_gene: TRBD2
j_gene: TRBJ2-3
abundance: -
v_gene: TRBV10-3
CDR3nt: TGTGCCATCAGTGAGGTTACCAGCGGGGTTGATGATACGCAGTATTTT
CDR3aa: CAISEVTSGVDDTQYF

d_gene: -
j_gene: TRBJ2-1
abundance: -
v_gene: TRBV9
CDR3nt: TGTGCCAGCAGCACCCGCGGGGACCGCTCCTACAATGAGCAGTTCTTC
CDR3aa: CASSTRGDRSYNEQFF

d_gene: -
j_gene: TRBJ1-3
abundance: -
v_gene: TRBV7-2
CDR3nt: TGTGCCAGCAGCTTAGGGGCAGGGTTGGGAAACACCATATATTTT
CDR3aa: CASSLGAGLGNTIYF